Presented here are 10 T cell receptor beta chains from one specimen sequenced in a study of PD-1 blockade in classical Hodgkin lymphoma. Time point meaning: cycle 4 day 1 (C4D1), after six to seven weeks of nivolumab. Each of the patients experienced relapse following autologous stem cell transplantation, and their brentuximab vedotin exposure differed. Measured with immunoSEQ multiplex PCR; TCRdb has only the in-frame clones, and not every one. The data contain about 96,000 clones, just over 90% of them singletons. The sample consisted of peripheral blood mononuclear cells (PBMCs), taken before the fourth cycle of nivolumab. The origin of the receptors is a human donor with classical Hodgkin lymphoma.

The rearrangement joins TRBV5-1 to TRBJ2-7; 8 nucleotides align to TRBD1. Looked up from germline, CDR1 is SGHRS and CDR2 is YFSETQ. The CDR3 is 15 amino acids. Trimming removed 0 bases from V and 3 bases from J; junction bases left unmatched: 5. The chain's CDR3 is CASSLEGRGLYEQYF. DNA of the CDR3: TGCGCCAGCAGCTTGGAAGGCAGGGGGCTCTACGAGCAGTACTTC.

The V gene is TRBV5-1, the J gene TRBJ2-5; D remains unclear. V was cut by 1 base and J by 3 bases, with 7 bases left in between. Germline loops: CDR1 SGHRS, CDR2 YFSETQ. The CDR3 covers 13 residues. The CDR3 DNA sequence: TGCGCCAGCAGCTTGTTTGGGGAAGAGACCCAGTACTTC. As protein: CASSLFGEETQYF.

The chain is built from TRBV11-2 and TRBJ2-7; 9 positions match TRBD2. CDR3 length: 17 amino acids. The J segment lost 3 bases and the V segment lost 1 base, leaving 10 bases of the junction unmatched. Germline CDR1 and CDR2: SGHAT and FQNNGV. CDR3 protein: CASSLVGGRAVHYEQYF. The CDR3 nucleotides read TGTGCCAGCAGCTTAGTGGGCGGGAGGGCCGTTCACTACGAGCAGTACTTC. Variable domain in full (rest from reference TRBV11-2 and TRBJ2-7): EAGVAQSPRYKIIEKRQSVAFWCNPISGHATLYWYQQILGQGPKLLIQFQNNGVVDDSQLPKDRFSAERLKGVDSTLKIQPAKLEDSAVYLCASSLVGGRAVHYEQYFGPGTRLTVT.

The V and J genes are TRBV9 and TRBJ2-1; D not resolved. The CDR3 runs to 14 residues. Trimming shortened V by 0 bases and J by 5 bases, and 9 bases separated the two germline ends. Germline lookup yields CDR1 SGDLS and CDR2 YYNGEE. This CDR3 reads CASSVGSRHNEQFF. As DNA, the CDR3 is TGTGCCAGCAGCGTAGGTTCTAGGCACAATGAGCAGTTCTTC.

In its sample, this clone was seen once. The J gene is TRBJ2-7, the V gene TRBV5-1; D is possibly TRBD2 (5 bases). Trimming took off 7 bases at V and 1 base at J, with 9 bases between the two ends. This CDR3 comprises 12 residues. Germline V CDR1 and CDR2: SGHRS, YFSETQ. The DNA of the CDR3 is TGCGCCAGCCGGGAAGGGTCCTACGAGCAGTACTTC. Translation gives CASREGSYEQYF.

This clone was recorded only once. This chain uses TRBV30 with TRBJ2-3; 9 bases are shared with TRBD2. Germline CDR1 reads GTSNPN; CDR2 reads SVGIG (reference sequence). This CDR3 spans 16 amino acids. V was pared by 3 bases and J by 5 bases, with 12 bases of the junction left unmatched. In DNA, the CDR3 is TGTGCCTGGAGACCCCTGGGGGGTAGCGGGAGAGATACGCAGTATTTT. This gives the protein CAWRPLGGSGRDTQYF.

This clone was detected a few times. The V call is TRBV2, the J call TRBJ1-5; D unclear. CDR1 SNHLY and CDR2 FYNNEI come from the germline V gene. The CDR3 covers 14 residues. The V end was cut by 6 bases, the J end by 4 bases, with 13 bases between. This CDR3 reads CASSTTGFNQPQHF. The CDR3 DNA is TGTGCCAGCAGCACGACGGGTTTTAATCAGCCCCAGCATTTT.

The CDR3: CASRPGQLQNTEAFF. In DNA form, the CDR3 reads TGTGCCAGTAGACCCGGACAGCTTCAGAACACTGAAGCTTTCTTT. The gene calls are TRBV19 and TRBJ1-1, with D tentatively TRBD1 (6 bases). The CDR3 sequence is 15 residues long. Trimming cost V 6 bases and J 1 base, with 15 bases left between them. Germline V gives CDR1 LNHDA, CDR2 SQIVND (reference sequence).

J is TRBJ2-7 and V is TRBV5-5; TRBD1 is a possible D gene (5 bases). CDR1 is SGHKS, CDR2 YYEKEE, per germline (reference sequence). V lost 4 bases and J lost 2, with 7 bases in between. The CDR3 is 12 amino acids. CDR3 sequence: CASSRQTYEQYF. CDR3 DNA: TGTGCCAGCAGCAGACAGACCTACGAGCAGTACTTC.

V and J are TRBV5-1 and TRBJ2-5, with TRBD2 matching 15 bases. V shed 4 bases and J 7 bases; nucleotides not matched to a gene: 8. Per the germline V gene, CDR1 is SGHRS and CDR2 is YFSETQ. The CDR3 sequence is 16 residues long. The chain's CDR3 is CASSGGTSGRLGTQYF. CDR3 coding DNA: TGCGCCAGCAGCGGTGGGACTAGCGGGAGGCTGGGGACCCAGTACTTC.